The T cell receptor (beta chain) described here comes from a study of blood T cell repertoires in COVID-19. For the study at large: The samples span acute and convalescent COVID-19 from the United States, Italy and Spain.

As processed by the authors: For nucleated cells, counts were estimated from reference gene primer amplification. Method: immunoSEQ multiplex PCR; TCRdb's copy keeps in-frame clones and lacks some. V and J calls and clone size come straight from that table; D and trimming were deduced from the DNA. The profile shows tens of thousands of clones, roughly 87% of them singletons. CDR3 length equals 11 residues. Germline-derived CDR1 and CDR2 are SQVTM and ANQGSEA. V shed 7 bases and J shed 1 base, with 8 bases lying between them. Input material: peripheral blood. The chain recombines TRBV29-1 with TRBJ2-7; D call uncertain. The origin of this receptor is a man aged 55 to 70 with acute or convalescent COVID-19. The CDR3 sequence is CSARSSYEQYF. The DNA of the CDR3 is TGCAGCGCCAGGTCTTCCTACGAGCAGTACTTC.